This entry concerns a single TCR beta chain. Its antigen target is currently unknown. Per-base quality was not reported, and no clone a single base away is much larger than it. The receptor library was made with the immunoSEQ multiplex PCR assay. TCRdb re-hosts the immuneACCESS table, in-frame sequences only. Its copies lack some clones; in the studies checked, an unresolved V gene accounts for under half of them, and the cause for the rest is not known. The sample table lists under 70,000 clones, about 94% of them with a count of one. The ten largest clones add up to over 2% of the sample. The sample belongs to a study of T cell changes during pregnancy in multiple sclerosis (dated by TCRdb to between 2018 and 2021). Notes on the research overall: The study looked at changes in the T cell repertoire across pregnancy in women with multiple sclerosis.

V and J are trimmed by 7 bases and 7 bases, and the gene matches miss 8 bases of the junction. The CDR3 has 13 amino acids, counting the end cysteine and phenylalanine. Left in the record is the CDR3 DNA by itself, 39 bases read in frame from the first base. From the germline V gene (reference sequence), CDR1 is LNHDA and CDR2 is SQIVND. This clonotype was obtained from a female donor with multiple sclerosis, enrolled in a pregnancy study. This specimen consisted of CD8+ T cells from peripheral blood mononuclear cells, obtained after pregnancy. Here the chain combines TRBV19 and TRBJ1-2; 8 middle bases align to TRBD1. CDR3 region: CASNLPGGSGYTF. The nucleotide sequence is TGTGCCAGTAACCTTCCAGGGGGCTCTGGCTACACCTTC.